The 3 T cell receptor beta chains in this list originate from one sample, sequenced in a study of long-term antiretroviral therapy in people with HIV. The libraries were made with immunoSEQ v3.0 at survey level. Clones were sequenced by immunoSEQ multiplex PCR, and TCRdb holds only the in-frame ones, with some missing. The table lists tens of thousands of clones, 84% of them singletons. Here the sequenced sample was unsorted PBMCs, taken 0.1 years before starting antiretroviral therapy. The receptors were gathered from a man aged 18 to 30 with HIV.

This clone was detected once. The chain joins TRBV4-1 to TRBJ1-5; D is possibly TRBD1 (5 bases). Germline-derived CDR1 and CDR2 are MGHRA and YSYEKL. The V and J ends lost 2 bases and 6 bases respectively, with 17 bases between them. The CDR3 has 16 residues. CDR3 coding DNA: TGCGCCAGCAGCCAAATCTTTGTGGGTGGGGGTCAGCCCCAGCATTTT. Its translation: CASSQIFVGGGQPQHF.

This chain joins TRBV6-6 and TRBJ1-2; 7 positions agree with TRBD1. The V gene end was trimmed by 4 bases and the J gene end by 3 bases; junction bases not matched to a gene: 8. CDR3 length equals 15 residues. CDR1 and CDR2 (germline): MNHNY, SVGAGI (reference sequence). The CDR3 bases are TGTGCCAGCAGTTCCCGCCGCACAGGGGACTATGGCTACACCTTC. This sequence encodes CASSSRRTGDYGYTF.

The chain employs TRBV21-1 and TRBJ2-7; the table assigns TRBD1, which was not confirmed against the DNA. TRBV21-1 corresponds to a pseudogene. CDR3 length equals 15 residues. The CDR3 loop reads CASSLLPGQRGEQYF. The CDR3 DNA reads as TGTGCCAGCAGCTTGCTTCCGGGACAGAGAGGGGAGCAGTACTTC.